The sequence of this T cell receptor (beta chain) was determined in a study of blood T cell repertoires in COVID-19. The CDR3 extends over 12 amino acids. V was trimmed by 0 bases and J by 5 bases, leaving 5 bases between them. The germline V gene has CDR1 SGHRS and CDR2 YFSETQ. TCRdb's copy holds only in-frame clones and misses some; the assay was immunoSEQ multiplex PCR. The data hold around 190,000 clones, with 81% observed a single time. The chain has TRBV5-1 and TRBJ2-5; unclear D gene. This sequence originates from a woman in her 40s with COVID-19, enrolled during active disease. Sequenced input: peripheral blood. The DNA of the CDR3 is TGCGCCAGCAGCTTGGCCGAGGAGACCCAGTACTTC. This codes for CASSLAEETQYF.